The 13 T cell receptor beta chains presented below share a single source sample, sequenced in a study of spatial heterogeneity in lung cancer. Regarding time point: blood at routine non-recurrence follow-up after resection. TCRdb re-derived calls from the 5' RACE reads in MiXCR, one entry per CDR3 protein. This sample has more than 75,000 distinct CDR3 sequences, with 15% to 20% found just once. The material sequenced was PBMCs, taken at follow-up. The receptors stem from a male donor with early-stage non-small cell lung cancer.

This clonotype was observed a handful of times. V gene TRBV5-4 combines with J gene TRBJ2-5; D unclear. Deletions cut 2 bases from V and 4 bases from J, with 9 bases between. This CDR3 contains 13 residues. Germline V gene sequence: CDR1 SGHNT, CDR2 YYREEE (reference sequence). The CDR3 nucleotides read TGTGCCAGCAGCTTTTGGCCCCTAGAGACCCAGTACTTC. Translation: CASSFWPLETQYF. The whole variable domain, remainder taken from reference TRBV5-4 and TRBJ2-5, is ETGVTQSPTHLIKTRGQQVTLRCSSQSGHNTVSWYQQALGQGPQFIFQYYREEENGRGNFPPRFSGLQFPNYSSELNVNALELDDSALYLCASSFWPLETQYFGPGTRLLVL.

The chain recombines TRBV3-1 with TRBJ2-2, with no clear D. The V end was cut by 2 bases, the J end by 7 bases, with 8 bases between. CDR1 is LGHDT, CDR2 YNNKEL, per germline (reference sequence). The CDR3 has 13 residues. The CDR3 DNA sequence: TGTGCCAGCAGCCAATTTTTGGGCGGGGAGCTGTTTTTT. It yields the protein CASSQFLGGELFF.

In its sample, this clonotype was seen many times. V usage is TRBV20-1 and J usage is TRBJ2-3, with TRBD1 identical over 9 bases. Germline values: CDR1 DFQATT, CDR2 SNEGSKA (reference sequence). With V trimmed by 3 bases and J by 3 bases, 1 base remained unmatched. The CDR3 totals 13 residues. The CDR3 sequence is CSARTGGTDTQYF. The CDR3, as DNA: TGCAGTGCTAGGACAGGGGGTACAGATACGCAGTATTTT.

V is TRBV20-1 and J is TRBJ2-2, with D perhaps TRBD2 (6 bases). Germline V gives CDR1 DFQATT, CDR2 SNEGSKA (reference sequence). V lost 5 bases to trimming and J lost 4 bases, with 17 bases between them. CDR3 length: 15 amino acids. CDR3 bases: TGCAGTGCTTCGCCGAAGGGACTTCTCACCGGGGAGCTGTTTTTT. It translates to CSASPKGLLTGELFF.

This clonotype was detected a few times. This chain joins TRBV4-3 and TRBJ1-2; D is ambiguous. There are 15 residues in the CDR3. V shed 0 bases and J shed 0 bases, with 8 bases lying between them. Looked up from germline, CDR1 is LGHNA and CDR2 is YSLEER. The CDR3 spells CASSQDWRANYGYTF. DNA of the CDR3: TGCGCCAGCAGCCAAGACTGGAGGGCTAACTATGGCTACACCTTC.

J is TRBJ2-5 and V is TRBV3-1; 8 bases fit TRBD1. This CDR3 is built from 14 residues. V lost 0 bases and J lost 6; bases outside the gene matches: 3. CDR1 LGHDT and CDR2 YNNKEL come from the germline V gene (reference sequence). This CDR3 is CASSQETGVKTQYF. CDR3 bases: TGTGCCAGCAGCCAAGAGACAGGGGTCAAGACCCAGTACTTC.

There are many counts of this clonotype. The genes are TRBV3-1 and TRBJ2-7; unclear D gene. CDR3 length equals 12 residues. V was shortened by 6 bases and J by 6 bases, with 12 bases between the two germline ends. The germline gives CDR1 LGHDT, CDR2 YNNKEL (reference sequence). The CDR3 region has the DNA TGTGCCAGCAGTCTCAGGCGTGGCGAGCAGTACTTC. Its translation: CASSLRRGEQYF.

This chain uses TRBV4-1 with TRBJ2-5; TRBD1 matches at 11 bases. Germline assignment: CDR1 MGHRA and CDR2 YSYEKL. There are 13 residues in the CDR3. With 6 bases clipped from V and 4 bases from J, the junction kept 1 base outside the gene matches. The DNA for the CDR3 is TGCGCCAGCAGGGACAGGGGGCGAGAGACCCAGTACTTC. Translation: CASRDRGRETQYF.

This sequence joins TRBV6-2 or TRBV6-3 and TRBJ2-3, with D possibly matching TRBD2 (5 bases). Germline V lookup: CDR1 MNHEY, CDR2 SVGEGT. Trimming removed 7 bases at V and 0 bases at J, with 11 bases between. The CDR3 runs to 14 residues. The CDR3 loop is CASIPGESTDTQYF. The CDR3 DNA follows: TGTGCCAGCATCCCCGGGGAAAGCACAGATACGCAGTATTTT.

This clonotype was observed a few times. The gene calls are TRBV19 and TRBJ1-5; the D gene is possibly TRBD1 (5 bases). This CDR3 spans 13 amino acids. Germline loops: CDR1 LNHDA, CDR2 SQIVND (reference sequence). Trimming shortened V by 11 bases and J by 4 bases, and 15 bases separated the two germline ends. The CDR3 sequence is CAGAGGRNQPQHF. In DNA, the CDR3 is TGTGCCGGGGCGGGCGGGAGAAATCAGCCCCAGCATTTT.

The V call is TRBV19, the J call TRBJ2-7; 7 bases match TRBD2. The junction had 9 bases not matched to a gene; V was cut back by 6 bases and J by 1 base. The CDR3 is made up of 15 amino acids. Per the germline V gene, CDR1 is LNHDA and CDR2 is SQIVND (reference sequence). This CDR3 reads CASSSGRPLSYEQYF. CDR3 bases: TGTGCCAGTAGCTCCGGGAGGCCCCTATCCTACGAGCAGTACTTC.

This clonotype was recorded at least ten times. The chain couples TRBV2 to TRBJ2-7, with D tentatively TRBD2 (6 bases). The CDR3 consists of 15 residues. V lost 4 bases, J lost 7 bases, and 20 bases lay in between. The V gene's germline CDR1 is SNHLY and CDR2 FYNNEI. The CDR3 spells CASSGIGSAFREQYF. The CDR3 coding sequence is TGTGCCAGCAGTGGAATCGGGAGCGCCTTTAGAGAGCAGTACTTC.

This clonotype was found a few times. The V gene is TRBV18, the J gene TRBJ2-7; D unclear. The V end was cut by 4 bases, the J end by 7 bases, with 11 bases between. This CDR3 has 12 residues. Germline V gene sequence: CDR1 KGHSH, CDR2 LQKENI. CDR3 sequence reads: CASSLPAEEQYF. In DNA form, the CDR3 reads TGTGCCAGCTCACTGCCAGCTGAGGAGCAGTACTTC.